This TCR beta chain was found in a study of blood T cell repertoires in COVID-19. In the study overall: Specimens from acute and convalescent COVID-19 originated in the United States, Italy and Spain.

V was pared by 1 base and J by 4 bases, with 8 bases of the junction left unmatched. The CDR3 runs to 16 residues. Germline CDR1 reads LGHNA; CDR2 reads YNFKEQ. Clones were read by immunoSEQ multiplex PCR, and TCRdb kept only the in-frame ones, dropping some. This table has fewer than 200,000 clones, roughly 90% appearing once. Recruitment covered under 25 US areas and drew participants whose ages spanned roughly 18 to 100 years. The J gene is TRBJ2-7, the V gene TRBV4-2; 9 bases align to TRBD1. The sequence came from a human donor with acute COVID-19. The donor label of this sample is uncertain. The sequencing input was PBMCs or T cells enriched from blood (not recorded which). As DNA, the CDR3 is TGTGCCAGCAGCCAAGCCGGGACAGGGCTAGAATACGAGCAGTACTTC. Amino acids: CASSQAGTGLEYEQYF.